The source of this T cell receptor beta chain is a study of shared clonotypes between healthy human individuals. Turning to the study itself: Each donor's CD8 memory used one plate, CD8 naive two, each CD4 subset three.

Findings of the study overall: Researchers sampled only blood; tissue repertoires likely differ. Among a handful of donors, about 5% of naive CD4 clonotypes were found in common.

About this clone itself: Its antigen is currently unknown.

TCRdb's copy holds only in-frame clones and misses some; the assay was immunoSEQ multiplex PCR. The sample records roughly 680,000 clones, about two thirds being singletons. CDR1 is MDHEN, CDR2 SYDVKM, per germline. The CDR3 loop spans 16 amino acids. The junction had 13 bases not matched to a gene; V was cut back by 5 bases and J by 5 bases. Sequenced: memory CD4+ T cells sorted from blood. Noted subset: CD45RA-negative fraction. This receptor was taken from a woman in her 30s in good health. This chain links TRBV28 with TRBJ2-5; TRBD2 aligns across 8 bases. CDR3 nucleotide sequence: TGTGCCAGCAGTCCCCCCGTGCGGGAGGTCTTGGAGACCCAGTACTTC. Translating gives CASSPPVREVLETQYF.